Shown below are 32 T cell receptor beta chains from a single sample sequenced in a study of blood T cells in healthy people across ages. Combining a sample-barcoded 5' primer with a J-beta primer mix, a second PCR ran for roughly 7 to 12 cycles. MiXCR, applied by TCRdb to the 5' RACE reads, yields one record per CDR3 protein. The sample comprises 950,000 to 1,200,000 distinct CDR3 sequences, roughly two fifths of which are singletons, and about an eighth rests with the top ten. Sequenced material: blood. These TCRs come from a man between 18 and 35 years old in good health.

This clonotype was counted only a few times. The rearrangement joins TRBV4-2 to TRBJ1-2; D is unresolved. Germline loops: CDR1 LGHNA, CDR2 YNFKEQ. The CDR3 is 11 amino acids. The V end was cut by 0 bases, the J end by 8 bases, with 4 bases between. The CDR3: CASSQDFGYTF. In DNA, the CDR3 is TGTGCCAGCAGCCAAGATTTCGGCTACACCTTC.

The gene calls are TRBV7-2 and TRBJ1-5, with unresolved D. CDR1 is SGHTA and CDR2 is FQGNSA in the germline V gene. With 5 bases removed from V and 3 bases from J, the gap between germline ends came to 8 bases. The CDR3 is made up of 13 amino acids. In DNA, the CDR3 is TGTGCCAGCAGCGTCCACGACAATCAGCCCCAGCATTTT. It is translated as CASSVHDNQPQHF.

The V and J genes are TRBV2 and TRBJ1-5; D call uncertain. V shed 4 bases and J shed 6 bases, with 16 bases lying between them. The germline V gene has CDR1 SNHLY and CDR2 FYNNEI. This CDR3 is built from 15 residues. The CDR3: CASSVAVNVGQPQHF. CDR3 coding DNA: TGTGCCAGCAGTGTGGCAGTAAACGTTGGTCAGCCCCAGCATTTT. Full variable domain (missing parts from reference TRBV2 and TRBJ1-5): EPEVTQTPSHQVTQMGQEVILRCVPISNHLYFYWYRQILGQKVEFLVSFYNNEISEKSEIFDDQFSVERPDGSNFTLKIRSTKLEDSAMYFCASSVAVNVGQPQHFGDGTRLSIL.

The chain combines TRBV7-2 with TRBJ1-1; TRBD1 agrees at 9 bases. The CDR3 spans 17 residues. Trimming took 2 bases from V and 5 from J; bases not matched to a gene: 12. Germline lookup yields CDR1 SGHTA and CDR2 FQGNSA. The CDR3 DNA reads as TGTGCCAGCAGCTTACGACAGGGGGGCCCGAGGGGGACTGAAGCTTTCTTT. As protein: CASSLRQGGPRGTEAFF. Complete variable domain (other parts from reference TRBV7-2 and TRBJ1-1): GAGVSQSPSNKVTEKGKDVELRCDPISGHTALYWYRQSLGQGLEFLIYFQGNSAPDKSGLPSDRFSAERTGGSVSTLTIQRTQQEDSAVYLCASSLRQGGPRGTEAFFGQGTRLTVV.

This clonotype has just a few counts. V and J are TRBV2 and TRBJ1-5; 10 bases agree with TRBD1. This CDR3 spans 14 amino acids. J was trimmed by 4 bases and V by 4 bases; bases with no gene match: 1. CDR1 and CDR2 (germline): SNHLY, FYNNEI. CDR3 nucleotide sequence: TGTGCCAGCAGTGGACAGGGGGCGAATCAGCCCCAGCATTTT. This translates into CASSGQGANQPQHF.

The chain employs TRBV6-1 and TRBJ1-2, with D perhaps TRBD1 (6 bases). CDR3 length: 15 amino acids. V was clipped by 5 bases and J by 2 bases, with 15 bases between them. Germline V gene sequence: CDR1 MNHNS, CDR2 SASEGT. The CDR3 region is CASSPTGTINYGYTF. The CDR3 DNA reads TGTGCCAGCAGTCCGACCGGGACAATAAACTATGGCTACACCTTC.

The chain joins TRBV24-1 to TRBJ2-5; tentative D call: TRBD2 (6 bases). Trimming removed 0 bases from V and 5 bases from J, with 12 bases in between. The CDR3 totals 15 residues. The germline V gene has CDR1 KGHDR and CDR2 SFDVKD. CDR3 DNA: TGTGCCACCAGTGATTTGGTGGGAGGAGGGGAGACCCAGTACTTC. Its translation: CATSDLVGGGETQYF.

The chain joins TRBV5-1 to TRBJ1-6; 7 bases line up with TRBD1. V dropped 6 bases and J dropped 7; count of bases not matched to a gene: 10. The CDR3 is 15 amino acids. Germline CDR1 reads SGHRS; CDR2 reads YFSETQ. The CDR3 bases are TGCGCCAGCACCGCCGTGGGACAGAAAAATTCACCCCTCCACTTT. This codes for CASTAVGQKNSPLHF.

The V and J genes are TRBV27 and TRBJ1-2; 7 bases agree with TRBD1. Germline V CDR1 and CDR2: MNHEY, SMNVEV (reference sequence). With 2 bases clipped from V and 5 bases from J, the junction kept 5 bases outside the gene matches. This CDR3 has 14 residues. CDR3 coding DNA: TGTGCCAGCAGTTTAAACAGGGGTCGGTATGGCTACACCTTC. Amino acids: CASSLNRGRYGYTF.

The sample holds a few counts of this clonotype. The rearrangement joins TRBV9 to TRBJ1-5, with 7 bases matching TRBD1. This CDR3 has 15 amino acids. The V gene end was trimmed by 4 bases and the J gene end by 1 base; junction bases not matched to a gene: 5. The V gene's germline CDR1 is SGDLS and CDR2 YYNGEE. The CDR3 here is CASSKQGTSNQPQHF. In nucleotides, the CDR3 is TGTGCCAGCAGCAAACAGGGGACCAGCAATCAGCCCCAGCATTTT.

This clonotype occurred a few times. V gene TRBV7-9 combines with J gene TRBJ1-2, with TRBD1 matching 7 bases. The CDR3 runs to 15 residues. The V segment lost 2 bases and the J segment 6 bases; nucleotides outside the gene matches: 9. Germline V lookup: CDR1 SEHNR, CDR2 FQNEAQ (reference sequence). The CDR3, as DNA: TGTGCCAGCAGCTTATTAGGACAGGCAGTTGATGGCTACACCTTC. Residues: CASSLLGQAVDGYTF.

This clonotype was picked up a small number of times. The CDR3 protein is CASSVQGATNYGYTF. The CDR3 DNA sequence: TGTGCCAGCAGTGTACAGGGGGCTACTAACTATGGCTACACCTTC. The V and J genes are TRBV6-5 and TRBJ1-2; 9 nucleotides match TRBD1. Losses at the gene ends were 5 bases for V and 0 bases for J; bases not matched to a gene: 4. Per the germline V gene, CDR1 is MNHEY and CDR2 is SVGAGI. This CDR3 region has 15 residues.

To note about this clonotype: The germline gene is not matched at one end of the junction; a read error may be the cause. The genes are TRBV10-3 and TRBJ1-5; 8 bases line up with TRBD1. CDR1 is ENHRY and CDR2 is SYGVKD in the germline V gene. The CDR3 contains 19 residues. The CDR3 here is CAIREPGQESSYSNQPQRF. In DNA, the CDR3 is TGTGCCATCAGGGAACCGGGACAGGAGAGTTCATATAGCAATCAGCCCCAGCGTTTT.

This clonotype was seen a few times. This chain uses TRBV5-1 with TRBJ2-1, with 8 bases identical to TRBD2. Germline V gene lookup returns CDR1 SGHRS and CDR2 YFSETQ. Losses at the gene ends were 5 bases for V and 5 bases for J; bases not matched to a gene: 9. The length of the CDR3 is 15 residues. The CDR3 nucleotides are TGCGCCAGCAGGTCTAGCGGGTATTCGAACAATGAGCAGTTCTTC. Residues: CASRSSGYSNNEQFF.

This clonotype was observed a handful of times. The V and J genes are TRBV20-1 and TRBJ2-1; TRBD1 agrees at 9 bases. J lost 6 bases, V lost 8 bases, and 8 bases had no gene match. CDR3 length: 13 amino acids. Germline values: CDR1 DFQATT, CDR2 SNEGSKA (reference sequence). The CDR3 DNA sequence: TGCAGTCCTGCTTCGACAGGGGGCAATGAGCAGTTCTTC. It encodes CSPASTGGNEQFF.

This clonotype turned up a few times. The V and J genes are TRBV10-3 and TRBJ1-6; 7 positions match TRBD1. This CDR3 is 14 amino acids long. V trimming: 3 bases; J trimming: 7 bases; junction bases outside the gene matches: 3. Germline lookup yields CDR1 ENHRY and CDR2 SYGVKD. The CDR3 region is CAISEDRENSPLHF. The CDR3 DNA follows: TGTGCCATCAGTGAAGACAGGGAGAATTCACCCCTCCACTTT.

V and J are TRBV20-1 and TRBJ1-1, with 7 bases identical to TRBD1. Germline CDR1 and CDR2: DFQATT and SNEGSKA (reference sequence). The CDR3 loop spans 15 amino acids. With V trimmed by 0 bases and J by 3 bases, 7 bases remained unmatched. CDR3 nucleotide sequence: TGCAGTGCTAGAGATCGTGGCAGGGGGTACACTGAAGCTTTCTTT. It yields the protein CSARDRGRGYTEAFF.

The V gene is TRBV7-9, the J gene TRBJ2-3; D is perhaps TRBD2 (5 bases). CDR1 is SEHNR, CDR2 FQNEAQ, per germline (reference sequence). V lost 11 bases to trimming and J lost 5 bases, with 17 bases between them. The CDR3 covers 13 residues. CDR3 amino acids: CAPSWLAGDTQYF. CDR3 coding DNA: TGTGCCCCCTCCTGGCTAGCCGGAGATACGCAGTATTTT.

The chain combines TRBV7-3 with TRBJ2-5; 8 nucleotides agree with TRBD1. The DNA end is more similar to TRBJ2-7, so the J call may be wrong. This CDR3 region has 13 residues. CDR1 SGHTA and CDR2 FQGTGA come from the germline V gene. CDR3 nucleotides: TGTGCCAGCAGCTTGGACAGGGAAACCGAGCAGTACTTC. It codes for CASSLDRETEQYF.

The chain couples TRBV20-1 to TRBJ2-6; 10 nucleotides agree with TRBD1. Per germline, CDR1 DFQATT and CDR2 SNEGSKA (reference sequence). Losses at the gene ends were 5 bases for V and 4 bases for J; bases not matched to a gene: 11. The CDR3 has 17 amino acids. This chain's CDR3 is CSAFGQGDRSGANVLTF. The CDR3 nucleotides are TGCAGTGCTTTCGGACAGGGGGACCGTTCGGGGGCCAACGTCCTGACTTTC.

The chain recombines TRBV15 with TRBJ1-1; possible D gene TRBD1, 5 bases. V dropped 4 bases and J dropped 5 bases, with 8 bases sitting between them. The CDR3 is made up of 12 amino acids. Per germline, CDR1 LNHNV and CDR2 YYDKDF (reference sequence). The CDR3 region has the DNA TGTGCCACCAGCAAGGGGCAGACTGAAGCTTTCTTT. This translates into CATSKGQTEAFF.

This clonotype has just one count. The chain employs TRBV6-1 and TRBJ2-3; D call uncertain. Trimming took off 4 bases at V and 1 base at J, with 15 bases between the two ends. Germline V gene data show CDR1 as MNHNS and CDR2 as SASEGT. This CDR3 has 16 residues. The CDR3 protein is CASSASTGRGTDTQYF. The CDR3 bases are TGTGCCAGCAGTGCATCGACTGGCCGGGGCACAGATACGCAGTATTTT.

V and J are TRBV12-3 or TRBV12-4 and TRBJ1-2; TRBD1 agrees at 9 bases. The CDR3 runs to 14 residues. Trimming took 3 bases from V and 6 from J; bases not matched to a gene: 5. The CDR3 DNA reads as TGTGCCAGCAGTTTGAACAGGGGGCGTAATGGCTACACCTTC. This codes for CASSLNRGRNGYTF.

This clonotype was seen more than once but under ten times. The rearrangement links TRBV7-3 to TRBJ1-5; TRBD1 is a possible D gene (5 bases). V dropped 0 bases and J dropped 0 bases, with 12 bases sitting between them. CDR1 is SGHTA, CDR2 FQGTGA, per germline. This CDR3 has 17 amino acids. The CDR3 DNA follows: TGTGCCAGCAGCTTAACGCCAGGGCCGTATAGCAATCAGCCCCAGCATTTT. Protein product: CASSLTPGPYSNQPQHF.

V and J are TRBV4-1 and TRBJ1-2; D uncertain. Trimming took 3 bases from V and 4 from J, leaving 15 bases between them. There are 15 residues in the CDR3. The germline CDR1 and CDR2 sequences are MGHRA and YSYEKL. CDR3 DNA: TGCGCCAGCAGCCAGTTCCTCAAGGGTGCCTATGGCTACACCTTC. Translation gives CASSQFLKGAYGYTF.

The V and J genes are TRBV28 and TRBJ2-4, with D perhaps matching TRBD1 (7 bases). The CDR3 length is 15 residues. V lost 3 bases and J lost 6, with 15 bases in between. Germline loops: CDR1 MDHEN, CDR2 SYDVKM. For the CDR3, the DNA is TGTGCCAGCAGTTTGGGCATCAGGGGGGTAAACATTCAGTACTTC. Translating gives CASSLGIRGVNIQYF.

This clonotype was counted only a few times. The gene calls are TRBV27 and TRBJ1-5; D gene unclear. V dropped 3 bases and J dropped 7 bases, with 16 bases sitting between them. There are 15 residues in the CDR3. Germline assignment: CDR1 MNHEY and CDR2 SMNVEV (reference sequence). The CDR3 DNA reads TGTGCCAGCAGTTTCATCGTTGGGAAGAGGCAGCCCCAGCATTTT. Its translation is CASSFIVGKRQPQHF.

This sequence joins TRBV20-1 and TRBJ2-3; D may be TRBD2 (6 bases). Germline CDR1 reads DFQATT; CDR2 reads SNEGSKA (reference sequence). This CDR3 contains 14 residues. Between the trimmed V and J ends, which lost 6 bases and 1 base, there was a span of 14 bases. This CDR3 reads CSALNGEGTDTQYF. CDR3 in DNA: TGCAGTGCCTTAAATGGGGAGGGCACAGATACGCAGTATTTT.

This clonotype occurred once. This could be a read error, since a much larger clone is one nucleotide away. This sequence joins TRBV7-2 and TRBJ2-1; D unresolved. Trimming cost V 6 bases and J 5 bases, with 11 bases left between them. Germline V gives CDR1 SGHTA, CDR2 FQGNSA. The CDR3 contains 13 residues. This chain's CDR3 is CASRIGLNNEQFF. In DNA form, the CDR3 reads TGTGCCAGCAGAATCGGCCTGAACAATGAGCAGTTCTTC.

V gene TRBV5-1 combines with J gene TRBJ2-1, with TRBD1 identical over 9 bases. The V gene end was trimmed by 2 bases and the J gene end by 0 bases; junction bases not matched to a gene: 3. The CDR3 consists of 16 residues. Germline V gene sequence: CDR1 SGHRS, CDR2 YFSETQ. CDR3 region: CASSLQGARSYNEQFF. CDR3 nucleotide sequence: TGCGCCAGCAGCTTACAGGGGGCCCGCTCCTACAATGAGCAGTTCTTC.

This clonotype was picked up a small number of times. The chain uses TRBV4-2 and TRBJ2-3; D is possibly TRBD2 (6 bases). V shed 1 base and J shed 0 bases, with 14 bases lying between them. Germline CDR1 reads LGHNA; CDR2 reads YNFKEQ. CDR3 length: 17 amino acids. CDR3 nucleotides: TGTGCCAGCAGCCAAGTTAATGGCGGGGTTAGCACAGATACGCAGTATTTT. Its translation is CASSQVNGGVSTDTQYF.

The V and J genes are TRBV5-1 and TRBJ2-3; D is uncertain. The germline CDR1 and CDR2 sequences are SGHRS and YFSETQ. The ends were cut back, 0 bases at V and 2 bases at J, with 16 bases in the middle. The CDR3 consists of 17 residues. In nucleotides, the CDR3 is TGCGCCAGCAGCTTGGCCCCGGCGGATACTCACACAGATACGCAGTATTTT. It is translated as CASSLAPADTHTDTQYF.